This is a list of T cell receptor beta chains from one sample in a study of cytotoxic CD8 clonotypes in ibrutinib-treated CLL. Generated by immunoSEQ multiplex PCR, the TCRdb table keeps only in-frame clones and is missing some. There are roughly 180,000 clones in the sample; around 70% occur only once, and under 15% lies in the top ten. The specimen comprised PBMCs, sampled after 24 months of ibrutinib treatment. All receptors come from a human donor with chronic lymphocytic leukemia. Each CDR3 is given with its conserved first and last residue. The D gene is left open where the match is weak. For some rows the clone size is stated as once, few or many, or as a class when expanded; others skip it.

d_call,clone_size,v_call,j_call,cdr3_aa,cdr3_nt
.,.,TRBV28,TRBJ2-2,CASVSGPIGTGELFF,TGTGCCAGCGTTTCCGGACCTATCGGCACCGGGGAGCTGTTTTTT
.,.,TRBV6-5,TRBJ2-3,CASSKKGTSTDTQYF,TGTGCCAGCAGCAAAAAGGGGACTAGCACAGATACGCAGTATTTT
.,.,TRBV27,TRBJ2-3,CASSNNLAYGTVTSTDTQYF,TGTGCCAGCAGTAACAACTTAGCTTACGGAACCGTAACTAGCACAGATACGCAGTATTTT
.,once,TRBV7-6,TRBJ2-1,CASSPIYGEQFF,TGTGCCAGCAGCCCCATTTATGGAGAGCAGTTCTTC
TRBD1,.,TRBV6-5,TRBJ1-4,CASRKRDSEKLFF,TGTGCCAGCAGGAAACGGGACAGTGAAAAACTGTTTTTT
TRBD1,.,TRBV18,TRBJ2-3,CASGTGSFWDRGQDTQYF,TGTGCCAGCGGCACCGGATCTTTTTGGGACAGGGGGCAAGATACGCAGTATTTT
.,once,TRBV29-1,TRBJ2-7,CSAGLGHGYEQYF,TGCAGCGCGGGACTGGGGCATGGCTACGAGCAGTACTTC
.,few,TRBV5-1,TRBJ1-4,CASSLATGSNEKLFF,TGCGCCAGCAGCTTGGCGACAGGTAGTAATGAAAAACTGTTTTTT
.,.,TRBV30,TRBJ2-2,CAWNAGIANTGELFF,TGTGCCTGGAATGCAGGAATCGCGAACACCGGGGAGCTGTTTTTT
.,few,TRBV28,TRBJ1-1,CASRWGTEAFF,TGTGCCAGCAGGTGGGGCACTGAAGCTTTCTTT
TRBD1,.,TRBV7-2,TRBJ1-5,CASSLTGGSNQPQHF,TGTGCCAGCAGCTTAACAGGGGGAAGCAATCAGCCCCAGCATTTT
.,.,TRBV18,TRBJ1-1,CASSPPSVETEAFF,TGTGCCAGCTCACCACCGTCGGTTGAGACTGAAGCTTTCTTT